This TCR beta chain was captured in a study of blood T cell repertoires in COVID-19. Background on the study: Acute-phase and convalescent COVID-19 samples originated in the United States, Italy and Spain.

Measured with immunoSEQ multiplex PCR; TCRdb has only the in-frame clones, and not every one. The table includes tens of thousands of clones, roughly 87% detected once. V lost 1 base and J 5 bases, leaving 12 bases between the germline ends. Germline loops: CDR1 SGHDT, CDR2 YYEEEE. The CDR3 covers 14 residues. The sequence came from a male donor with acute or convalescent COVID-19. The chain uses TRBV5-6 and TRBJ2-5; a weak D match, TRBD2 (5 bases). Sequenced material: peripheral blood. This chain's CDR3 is CASSLKRGEETQYF. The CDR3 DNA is TGTGCCAGCAGCTTGAAACGGGGAGAGGAGACCCAGTACTTC.